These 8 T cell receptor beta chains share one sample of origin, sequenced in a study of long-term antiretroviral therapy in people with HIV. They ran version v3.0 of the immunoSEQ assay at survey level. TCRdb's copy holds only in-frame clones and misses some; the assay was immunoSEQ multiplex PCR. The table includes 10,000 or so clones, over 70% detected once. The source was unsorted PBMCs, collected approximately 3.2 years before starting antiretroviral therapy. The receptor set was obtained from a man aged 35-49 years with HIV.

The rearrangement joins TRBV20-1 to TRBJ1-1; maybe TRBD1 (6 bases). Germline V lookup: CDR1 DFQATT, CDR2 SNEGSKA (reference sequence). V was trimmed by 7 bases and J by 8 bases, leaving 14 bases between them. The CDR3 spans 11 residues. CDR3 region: CSDMGGAEAFF. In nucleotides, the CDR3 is TGCAGTGACATGGGGGGGGCAGAAGCTTTCTTT.

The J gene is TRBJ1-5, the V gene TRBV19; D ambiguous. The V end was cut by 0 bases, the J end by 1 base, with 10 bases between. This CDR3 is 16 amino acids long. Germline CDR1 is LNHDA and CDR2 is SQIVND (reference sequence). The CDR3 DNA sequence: TGTGCCAGTAGTATAGACGGAGGGAGGAGCAATCAGCCCCAGCATTTT. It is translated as CASSIDGGRSNQPQHF.

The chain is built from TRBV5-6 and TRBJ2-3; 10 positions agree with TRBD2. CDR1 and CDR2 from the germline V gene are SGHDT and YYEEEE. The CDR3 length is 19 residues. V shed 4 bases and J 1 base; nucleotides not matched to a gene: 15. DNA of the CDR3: TGTGCCAGCAGCCCGGGACTAGCGCCCTCAGTAGGGGGCACAGATACGCAGTATTTT. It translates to CASSPGLAPSVGGTDTQYF. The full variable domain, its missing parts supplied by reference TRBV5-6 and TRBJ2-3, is DAGVTQSPTHLIKTRGQQVTLRCSPKSGHDTVSWYQQALGQGPQFIFQYYEEEERQRGNFPDRFSGHQFPNYSSELNVNALLLGDSALYLCASSPGLAPSVGGTDTQYFGPGTRLTVL.

CDR3 in DNA: TGTGCCAGCAGCATACGAGGGGTGAGCAATCAGCCCCAGCATTTT. Its translation: CASSIRGVSNQPQHF. The chain combines TRBV5-6 with TRBJ1-5; perhaps TRBD1 as D (5 bases). Germline V lookup: CDR1 SGHDT, CDR2 YYEEEE. The CDR3 loop spans 15 amino acids. V was cut by 4 bases and J by 1 base, with 12 bases left in between.

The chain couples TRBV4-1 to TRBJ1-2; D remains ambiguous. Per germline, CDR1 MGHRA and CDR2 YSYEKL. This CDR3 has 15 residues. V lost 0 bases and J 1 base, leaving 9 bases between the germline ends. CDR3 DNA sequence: TGCGCCAGCAGCCAAGACCCCGGGATTAACTATGGCTACACCTTC. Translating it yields CASSQDPGINYGYTF.

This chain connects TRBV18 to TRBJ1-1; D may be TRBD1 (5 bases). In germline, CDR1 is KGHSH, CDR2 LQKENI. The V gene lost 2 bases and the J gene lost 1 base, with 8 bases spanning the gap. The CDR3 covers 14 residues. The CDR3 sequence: CASSPGGGNTEAFF. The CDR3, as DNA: TGTGCCAGCTCACCAGGTGGGGGGAACACTGAAGCTTTCTTT.

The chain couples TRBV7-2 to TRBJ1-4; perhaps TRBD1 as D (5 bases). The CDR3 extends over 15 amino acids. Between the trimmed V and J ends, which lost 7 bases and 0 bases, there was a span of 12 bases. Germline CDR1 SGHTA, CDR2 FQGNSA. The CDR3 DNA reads TGTGCCAGCACTACTGGGGGTGCAACTAATGAAAAACTGTTTTTT. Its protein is CASTTGGATNEKLFF.

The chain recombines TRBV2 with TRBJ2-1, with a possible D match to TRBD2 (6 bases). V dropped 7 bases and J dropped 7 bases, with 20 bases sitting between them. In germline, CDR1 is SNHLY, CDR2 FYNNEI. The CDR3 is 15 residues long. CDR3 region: CASKSGTVAGNEQFF. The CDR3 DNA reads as TGTGCCAGCAAGTCCGGGACGGTCGCGGGGAATGAGCAGTTCTTC.